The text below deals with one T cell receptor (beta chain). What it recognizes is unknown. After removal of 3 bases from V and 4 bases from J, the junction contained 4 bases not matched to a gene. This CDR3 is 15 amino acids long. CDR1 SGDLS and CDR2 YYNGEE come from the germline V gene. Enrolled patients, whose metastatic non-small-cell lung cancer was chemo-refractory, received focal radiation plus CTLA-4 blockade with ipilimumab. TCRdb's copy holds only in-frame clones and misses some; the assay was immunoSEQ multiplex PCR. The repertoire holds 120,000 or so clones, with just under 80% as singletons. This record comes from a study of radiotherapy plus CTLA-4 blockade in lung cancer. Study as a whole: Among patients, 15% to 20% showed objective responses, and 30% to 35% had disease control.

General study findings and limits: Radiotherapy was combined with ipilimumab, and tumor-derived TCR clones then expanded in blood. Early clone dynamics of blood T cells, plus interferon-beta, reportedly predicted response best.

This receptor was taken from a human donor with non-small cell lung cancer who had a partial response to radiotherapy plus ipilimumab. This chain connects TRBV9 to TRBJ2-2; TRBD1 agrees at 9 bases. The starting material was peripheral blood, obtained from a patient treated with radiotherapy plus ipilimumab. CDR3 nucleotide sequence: TGTGCCAGCAGCGCCACAGGGGGCGGCACCGGGGAGCTGTTTTTT. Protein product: CASSATGGGTGELFF.